This T cell receptor beta chain appears in the sequencing data of a study of T cell repertoires in cytomegalovirus infection (dated by TCRdb to about 2019). Study-level background: The peptide stimulations were aimed at well-studied HLA-B-restricted epitopes as well as recently identified HLA-C-restricted CMV epitopes, whose presentation resists viral immunomodulation. Donor HLA type was relevant to the analysis, as public TCR beta signatures indicated carriage of CMV infection together with the matching HLA type. The paper's findings and limits, for the study overall: In both this cohort and an independent roughly 360-donor cohort, the cumulative frequency of public TCR beta family members distinguished carriers of CMV infection plus the relevant HLA type. In the ex vivo response, HLA-C-restricted CMV-specific TCR beta clonotypes were dominant, and in two of eight donors the single most frequent clonotype came from this HLA-C-restricted group.

This specimen's treatment or condition label, per the study, means: in vitro stimulation with specific CMV peptide epitopes to enrich CMV-specific T cells. Comment on this clonotype: No cognate antigen has been identified for it. Base qualities are not at hand, and no much larger clone is one base apart.

The junction carries 14 bases between V and J, which are trimmed by 7 bases and 5 bases respectively. The germline V gene yields SGHTA for CDR1 and FQGTGA for CDR2. The CDR3 measures 14 amino acids from cysteine to phenylalanine. Only the CDR3 DNA is retained, 42 bases long and in frame from the first base. This sample was sequenced with an Illumina HiSeq 1500. TCRdb reworked the public reads: Q25 trimming with fastp, MiXCR clone assembly, productive beta chains retained. Every CDR3 protein is listed once, alongside the most common genes and DNA of its rows. This sample is represented by approximately 310,000 distinct CDR3 sequences; 25% of them were singletons. The ten largest clones add up to more than 10% of the sample.

The sequence was collected from a human donor in good health (CMV status not recorded). Some clones in this sample may be carry-over from other donors' samples. This sequence uses TRBV7-3 and TRBJ2-2; the D gene could be TRBD1 or TRBD2, each one agreeing over 7 bases. The sequencing here drew on cultured PBMCs, taken from culture after CMV antigen stimulation. This receptor carries the CDR3 CASKQGRGTGELFF. The DNA is as follows: TGTGCCAGCAAACAGGGGAGGGGAACCGGGGAGCTGTTTTTT.